This T cell receptor beta chain was identified during a study of T cell responses to AZD1222 COVID-19 vaccine. Study-level background: Second-dose recipients at about 4 or about 12 weeks were treated as one pooled group. Points from the study as a whole: White British donors predominated, females outnumbered males, and clonal diversity was possibly underestimated.

As regards this clone: Its target is unknown. The sample holds other DNA sequences that translate to the same CDR3.

Repertoires were generated with immunoSEQ multiplex PCR, while TCRdb's copy carries only in-frame clones and drops some. Here the sample spans 100,000 or so clones, about 86% being singletons. V was shortened by 1 base and J by 7 bases, with 19 bases between the two germline ends. CDR3 size: 16 residues. The V gene's germline CDR1 is SGHTA and CDR2 FQGNSA. This receptor was identified in an adult in good health. Sample: peripheral blood, taken on day 0 of AZD1222 vaccination. The chain combines TRBV7-2 with TRBJ1-1; D unclear. The CDR3 nucleotides are TGTGCCAGCAGCTTAGATGGGCAGCTCTCACGAAGTGAAGCTTTCTTT. Amino acid sequence: CASSLDGQLSRSEAFF.